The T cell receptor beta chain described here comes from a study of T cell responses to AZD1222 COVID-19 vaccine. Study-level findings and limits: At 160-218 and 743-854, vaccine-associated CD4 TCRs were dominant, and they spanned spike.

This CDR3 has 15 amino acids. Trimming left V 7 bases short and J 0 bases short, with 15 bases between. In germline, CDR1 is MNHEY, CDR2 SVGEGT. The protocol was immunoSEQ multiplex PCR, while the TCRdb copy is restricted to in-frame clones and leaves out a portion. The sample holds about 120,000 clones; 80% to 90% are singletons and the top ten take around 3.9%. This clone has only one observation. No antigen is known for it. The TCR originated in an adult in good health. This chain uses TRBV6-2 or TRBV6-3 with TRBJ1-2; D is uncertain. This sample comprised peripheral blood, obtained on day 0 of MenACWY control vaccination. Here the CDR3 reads CASTPRTEPNYGYTF. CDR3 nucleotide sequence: TGTGCCAGCACCCCAAGGACGGAACCTAACTATGGCTACACCTTC.